Presented here are 21 T cell receptor beta chains from one specimen sequenced in a study of blood T cell repertoires in COVID-19 (dated by TCRdb to the early 2020s). Library method: the immunoSEQ multiplex PCR assay. TCRdb holds this immuneACCESS table with in-frame rearrangements only. Some clones are missing; in checked studies, unresolved V genes explain under half, and the rest has no known cause. This sample has roughly 250,000 clones in its table, and 80% to 90% of those were observed once. 4.3% of the sample rests with the top ten. Sample: PBMCs or T cells enriched from blood (not recorded which). The receptors originated from a woman aged 30 to 39 who had recovered from COVID-19.

V usage is TRBV5-1 and J usage is TRBJ1-1; perhaps TRBD1 as D (6 bases). The germline CDR1 and CDR2 sequences are SGHRS and YFSETQ. The CDR3 totals 14 residues. V lost 6 bases, J lost 1 base, and 13 bases lay in between. The CDR3 spells CASNTGTKNTEAFF. CDR3 in DNA: TGCGCCAGCAATACCGGGACAAAGAACACTGAAGCTTTCTTT. The entire variable domain, with the rest obtained from reference TRBV5-1 and TRBJ1-1, is as follows: KAGVTQTPRYLIKTRGQQVTLSCSPISGHRSVSWYQQTPGQGLQFLFEYFSETQRNKGNFPGRFSGRQFSNSRSEMNVSTLELGDSALYLCASNTGTKNTEAFFGQGTRLTVV.

The genes are TRBV10-3 and TRBJ1-1; D unclear. The CDR3 is made up of 13 amino acids. Germline V gene sequence: CDR1 ENHRY, CDR2 SYGVKD. Trimming cost V 0 bases and J 6 bases, with 8 bases left between them. Written as DNA, the CDR3 is TGTGCCATCAGTGAGTCGCGGGAGGCTGAAGCTTTCTTT. Residues: CAISESREAEAFF.

The V call is TRBV9, the J call TRBJ2-2; tentatively, D is TRBD1 (5 bases). CDR3 length: 18 amino acids. V was trimmed by 7 bases and J by 0 bases, leaving 22 bases between them. The germline V gene has CDR1 SGDLS and CDR2 YYNGEE. CDR3 nucleotide sequence: TGTGCCAGCCGATCAGGGTGGTTCCCGGCCGCGAACACCGGGGAGCTGTTTTTT. Translated: CASRSGWFPAANTGELFF. Complete variable domain (other parts from reference TRBV9 and TRBJ2-2): DSGVTQTPKHLITATGQRVTLRCSPRSGDLSVYWYQQSLDQGLQFLIQYYNGEERAKGNILERFSAQQFPDLHSELNLSSLELGDSALYFCASRSGWFPAANTGELFFGEGSRLTVL.

The rearrangement links TRBV6-4 to TRBJ2-1, with 7 bases matching TRBD1. Germline V gives CDR1 MRHNA, CDR2 SNTAGT. Trimming took 2 bases from V and 5 from J; bases not matched to a gene: 0. The CDR3 loop spans 13 amino acids. CDR3 sequence reads: CASSDRGHNEQFF. In DNA, the CDR3 is TGTGCCAGCAGTGACAGGGGGCACAATGAGCAGTTCTTC.

The V call is TRBV18, the J call TRBJ1-5, with D perhaps TRBD1 (5 bases). Trimming removed 2 bases from V and 7 bases from J, with 15 bases in between. CDR1 is KGHSH, CDR2 LQKENI, per germline. This CDR3 is built from 15 residues. CDR3: CASSPWRGPGQPQHF. Here the CDR3 DNA reads TGTGCCAGCTCACCATGGCGGGGACCGGGGCAGCCCCAGCATTTT. The variable domain in full, completed from reference TRBV18 and TRBJ1-5, reads NAGVMQNPRHLVRRRGQEARLRCSPMKGHSHVYWYRQLPEEGLKFMVYLQKENIIDESGMPKERFSAEFPKEGPSILRIQQVVRGDSAAYFCASSPWRGPGQPQHFGDGTRLSIL.

This clone was seen once. V is TRBV27 and J is TRBJ1-2; 11 bases line up with TRBD1. J gave up 3 bases and V 6 bases, and 3 bases lay outside the gene matches. The V gene's germline CDR1 is MNHEY and CDR2 SMNVEV (reference sequence). This CDR3 has 14 amino acids. The CDR3 nucleotides read TGTGCCAGCAGCGGGACAGGGGGGGACTATGGCTACACCTTC. This gives the protein CASSGTGGDYGYTF.

V is TRBV7-6 and J is TRBJ2-7; TRBD1 matches 9 bases. V shed 4 bases and J 5 bases; nucleotides not matched to a gene: 6. The V gene's germline CDR1 is SGHVS and CDR2 FNYEAQ. The CDR3 totals 14 residues. This CDR3 reads CASSSSGQGNEQYF. The DNA of the CDR3 is TGTGCCAGCAGCTCTTCGGGACAGGGAAACGAGCAGTACTTC.

The CDR3 protein is CASSPNTGQGIAEAFF. DNA for the CDR3: TGTGCCAGCAGCCCAAATACGGGACAGGGAATCGCTGAAGCTTTCTTT. The chain is built from TRBV7-9 and TRBJ1-1; 9 nucleotides line up with TRBD1. Germline V gives CDR1 SEHNR, CDR2 FQNEAQ (reference sequence). The CDR3 extends over 16 amino acids. J was trimmed by 6 bases and V by 5 bases; bases with no gene match: 13.

The chain has TRBV2 and TRBJ2-5; a possible D gene is TRBD2 (6 bases). The V end was cut by 7 bases, the J end by 0 bases, with 15 bases between. Germline V CDR1 and CDR2: SNHLY, FYNNEI. The CDR3 is made up of 15 amino acids. CDR3 DNA sequence: TGTGCCAGCACCCGAAACCGGGACTACCAAGAGACCCAGTACTTC. Its translation is CASTRNRDYQETQYF.

The chain carries TRBV19 and TRBJ2-2; TRBD1 matches 11 bases. Germline V gene sequence: CDR1 LNHDA, CDR2 SQIVND (reference sequence). The CDR3 sequence is 15 residues long. With 3 bases clipped from V and 5 bases from J, the junction kept 2 bases outside the gene matches. The CDR3 DNA sequence: TGTGCCAGTAGTATTGGGACAGGGGGTACCGGGGAGCTGTTTTTT. Its translation: CASSIGTGGTGELFF.

The V call is TRBV6-5, the J call TRBJ1-6; D remains unclear. The germline CDR1 and CDR2 sequences are MNHEY and SVGAGI. The ends were cut back, 1 base at V and 7 bases at J, with 14 bases in the middle. CDR3 size: 16 residues. The CDR3 sequence: CASSYLSPGGNSPLHF. In DNA, the CDR3 is TGTGCCAGCAGTTACTTGAGCCCGGGAGGGAATTCACCCCTCCACTTT.

The chain recombines TRBV7-2 with TRBJ2-3; TRBD2 matches at 11 bases. Trimming took 2 bases from V and 5 from J; bases not matched to a gene: 6. Germline CDR1 reads SGHTA; CDR2 reads FQGNSA. This CDR3 is built from 16 residues. In nucleotides, the CDR3 is TGTGCCAGCAGCTTAAATAGCGGGGGGGCCGGAGATACGCAGTATTTT. This translates into CASSLNSGGAGDTQYF.

CDR3 sequence: CSVRGTGNVLTF. The CDR3 nucleotides read TGCAGCGTGAGGGGGACAGGGAACGTCCTGACTTTC. This sequence joins TRBV29-1 and TRBJ2-6, with 9 bases aligning to TRBD1. This CDR3 is built from 12 residues. The germline gives CDR1 SQVTM, CDR2 ANQGSEA. The V and J ends lost 6 bases and 10 bases, in that order; junction bases with no gene match: 4.

J is TRBJ2-7 and V is TRBV20-1, with D perhaps TRBD2 (6 bases). V lost 3 bases and J 5 bases, leaving 14 bases between the germline ends. CDR3 size: 13 residues. Germline lookup yields CDR1 DFQATT and CDR2 SNEGSKA (reference sequence). This CDR3 is CSASPSGRDEQYF. DNA for the CDR3: TGCAGTGCTAGTCCCAGCGGGCGCGACGAGCAGTACTTC.

A remark on this clone: At the DNA level, this CDR3 is encoded by other sequences in the same sample as well. This chain uses TRBV7-2 with TRBJ2-5, with D possibly TRBD1 on 5 matching bases. Germline V lookup: CDR1 SGHTA, CDR2 FQGNSA. V gave up 4 bases and J gave up 2 bases, with 11 bases separating them. The CDR3 sequence is 14 residues long. CDR3 sequence reads: CASSSGHRQETQYF. In DNA form, the CDR3 reads TGTGCCAGCAGCTCTGGACACCGACAAGAGACCCAGTACTTC.

V gene TRBV28 combines with J gene TRBJ2-7; D remains ambiguous. The CDR3 has 12 residues. The V gene lost 6 bases and the J gene lost 5 bases, with 11 bases spanning the gap. The germline V gene has CDR1 MDHEN and CDR2 SYDVKM. The CDR3 is CASRPQEHEQYF. As DNA, the CDR3 is TGTGCCAGCAGGCCTCAGGAACACGAGCAGTACTTC.

The chain links TRBV7-8 to TRBJ1-2; D unresolved. V lost 1 base and J 1 base, leaving 4 bases between the germline ends. The CDR3 runs to 13 residues. CDR1 and CDR2 from the germline V gene are SGHVS and FQNEAQ. CDR3 nucleotide sequence: TGTGCCAGCAGCTTAGACAGTAACTATGGCTACACCTTC. This codes for CASSLDSNYGYTF.

In DNA form, the CDR3 reads TGTGCCAGCAGTTACATCCAGGCGTACGATCAGCCCCAGCATTTT. Translating gives CASSYIQAYDQPQHF. The rearrangement uses TRBV6-5 and TRBJ1-5; D unclear. Trimming pared 2 bases from V and 5 bases from J, leaving 13 bases between. The germline CDR1 and CDR2 sequences are MNHEY and SVGAGI. The CDR3 runs to 15 residues.

This clone was counted a single time. The chain recombines TRBV27 with TRBJ2-1; D gene uncertain. The V end lost 1 base, the J end lost 6 bases, and 10 bases lay between the germline ends. Germline V gene sequence: CDR1 MNHEY, CDR2 SMNVEV (reference sequence). The CDR3 runs 14 residues. Here the CDR3 reads CASSLYPSVNEQFF. The CDR3 region has the DNA TGTGCCAGCAGTTTATACCCAAGCGTCAATGAGCAGTTCTTC.

The chain uses TRBV24-1 and TRBJ1-2; 7 bases agree with TRBD1. The CDR3 covers 14 residues. J lost 2 bases, V lost 2 bases, and 1 base had no gene match. Germline loops: CDR1 KGHDR, CDR2 SFDVKD. CDR3 in amino acids: CATSDSGQNYGYTF. CDR3 DNA sequence: TGTGCCACCAGTGATTCGGGACAGAACTATGGCTACACCTTC.

V gene TRBV29-1 combines with J gene TRBJ1-2; D is undetermined. From germline, CDR1 is SQVTM and CDR2 ANQGSEA. CDR3 length equals 11 residues. V was trimmed by 5 bases and J by 8 bases, leaving 12 bases between them. For the CDR3, the DNA is TGCAGCGTTAAACGGGGTGGCGGCTACACCTTC. It yields the protein CSVKRGGGYTF. The whole variable domain, remainder taken from reference TRBV29-1 and TRBJ1-2, is SAVISQKPSRDICQRGTSLTIQCQVDSQVTMMFWYRQQPGQSLTLIATANQGSEATYESGFVIDKFPISRPNLTFSTLTVSNMSPEDSSIYLCSVKRGGGYTFGSGTRLTVV.